This T cell receptor (beta chain) was sequenced in a study of tumor and adjacent non-tumor tissue in lung cancer. The template was RNA from unsorted bulk tissue. Distant lung tissue was collected more than 3 cm away from the tumor edge. Newly diagnosed lung cancer patients had thoracic surgery in China, August–late 2014, without prior chemotherapy. A modified ARM-PCR protocol with three rounds of nested PCR amplified TCRbeta. Each CDR3 protein is one row after TCRdb ran MiXCR on the multiplex PCR reads. The repertoire includes fewer than 45,000 distinct CDR3 sequences, around 62% of them detected once, and roughly 20% sits in the top ten. This clonotype has a single count. Its antigen is currently unknown. The junction does not match germline at one end; this may be a read error. Notes on the study in general: In normal lung, the top 100 clones were significantly more dominant than in tumor. Tumor TCR diversity, when higher, was linked to shorter survival. Compared with tumor, normal lung showed significantly lower TCR diversity.

The CDR3 runs 12 residues. Germline lookup yields CDR1 SGHAT and CDR2 FQNNGV. The TCR sequence derives from a woman aged 35 to 49 with non-small cell lung cancer. J is TRBJ1-5 and V is TRBV11-2; no reliable D call. Sequencing input: distant non-tumor lung tissue. The CDR3 coding sequence is TGTACCAGCAGCTCAGAGGGCGTGACCCAGCATTTT. It is translated as CTSSSEGVTQHF.